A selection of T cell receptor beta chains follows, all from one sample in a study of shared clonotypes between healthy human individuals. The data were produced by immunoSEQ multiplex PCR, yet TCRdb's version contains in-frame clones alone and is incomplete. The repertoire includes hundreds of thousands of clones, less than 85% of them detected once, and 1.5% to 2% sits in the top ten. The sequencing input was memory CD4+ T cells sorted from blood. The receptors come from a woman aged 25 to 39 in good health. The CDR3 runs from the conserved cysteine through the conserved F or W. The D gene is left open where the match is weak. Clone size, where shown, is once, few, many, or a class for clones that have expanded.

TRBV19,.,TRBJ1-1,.,TGTGCCAGTCGACAGTGGAAGACGCGACAGACGATGAACACTGAAGCTTTCTTT,CASRQWKTRQTMNTEAFF
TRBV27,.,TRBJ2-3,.,TGTGCCAGCAGTCCGCGAACATACACAGATACGCAGTATTTT,CASSPRTYTDTQYF
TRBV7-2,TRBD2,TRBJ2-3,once,TGTGCCAGCAGCCCCAGGGTAGCGGGAGTTAGGGATACGCAGTATTTT,CASSPRVAGVRDTQYF
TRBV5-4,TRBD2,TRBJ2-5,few,TGTGCCAGCGGGACCAAGACTAGCGGACCTCAAGAGACCCAGTACTTC,CASGTKTSGPQETQYF
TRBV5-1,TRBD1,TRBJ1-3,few,TGCGCCAGCAGCTTGGGAGACAGGGACAGAAACACCATATATTTT,CASSLGDRDRNTIYF
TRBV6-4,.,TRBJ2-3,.,TGTGCCAGCAGTGACCGGTCGGGCCCCAAGGATACGCAGTATTTT,CASSDRSGPKDTQYF
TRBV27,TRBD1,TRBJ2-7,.,TGTGCCAGCAGTCGGCAAACAGGGGGCTCCTACGAGCAGTACTTC,CASSRQTGGSYEQYF
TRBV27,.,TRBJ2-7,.,TGTGCCAGCCAAGACCTGGGGGCAAGTGTCTACGAGCAGTACTTC,CASQDLGASVYEQYF
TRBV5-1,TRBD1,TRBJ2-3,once,TGCGCCAGCAGCCCGGACAGGAGCTGGAACACAGATACGCAGTATTTT,CASSPDRSWNTDTQYF
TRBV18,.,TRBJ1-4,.,TGTGCCAGCTCACCGTCCGGGAGGGTTGAAAAACTGTTTTTT,CASSPSGRVEKLFF
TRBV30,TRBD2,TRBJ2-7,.,TGTGCCTGGACACTAGCGGGAGTCCACGAGCAGTACTTC,CAWTLAGVHEQYF
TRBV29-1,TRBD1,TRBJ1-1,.,TGCAGCGTTGTGGGACAGGGGAACACTGAAGCTTTCTTT,CSVVGQGNTEAFF
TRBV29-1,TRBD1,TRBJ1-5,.,TGCAGCGTTGCAGGGGGGGTCAATCAGCCCCAGCATTTT,CSVAGGVNQPQHF
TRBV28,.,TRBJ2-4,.,TGTGCCAGCAGTTTGTTGTGGACCAAAAACATTCAGTACTTC,CASSLLWTKNIQYF
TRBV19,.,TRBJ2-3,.,TGTGCCAGTAGTATCAATAGCGGAGGTGCGGATACGCAGTATTTT,CASSINSGGADTQYF
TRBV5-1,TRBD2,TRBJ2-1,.,TGCGCCAGCAGCTCAACCGGGACTAGATCCAATGAGCAGTTCTTC,CASSSTGTRSNEQFF
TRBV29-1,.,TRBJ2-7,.,TGCAGCGCCAGGAGGGACATCGGTTCTACCGAGCAGTACTTC,CSARRDIGSTEQYF
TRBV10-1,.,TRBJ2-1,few,TGCGCCAGCCCCCCGATCAGGGTCTACAATGAGCAGTTCTTC,CASPPIRVYNEQFF
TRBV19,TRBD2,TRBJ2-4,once,TGTGCCAGTAGTCCCAGACTAGCGGGAGAGGGGGTAGCCAAAAACATTCAGTACTTC,CASSPRLAGEGVAKNIQYF
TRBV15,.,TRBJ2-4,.,TGTGCCACCAGAGGGGCAGAGTTAGCCAAAAACATTCAGTACTTC,CATRGAELAKNIQYF
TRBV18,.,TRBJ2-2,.,TGTGCCAGCTCACGCCCGACAGTGAACACCGGGGAGCTGTTTTTT,CASSRPTVNTGELFF
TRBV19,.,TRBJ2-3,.,TGTGCCAGTAGTACCGATGCGGGGTCGCAGTATTTT,CASSTDAGSQYF
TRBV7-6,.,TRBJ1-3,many,TGTGCCAGCAGCTTAGAGGTCGGGGGGCCTGGAAACACCATATATTTT,CASSLEVGGPGNTIYF
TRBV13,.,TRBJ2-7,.,TGTGCCAGCAGCTTAGGCGGGATTTACGAGCAGTACTTC,CASSLGGIYEQYF
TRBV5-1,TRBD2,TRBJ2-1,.,TGCGCCAGCAGTTCCGGGACTAGTGTTTCGGGTGAGCAGTTCTTC,CASSSGTSVSGEQFF
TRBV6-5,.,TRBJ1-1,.,TGTGCCAGCTTAATTTCGCGGGGAGGGCGAGAAGCTTTCTTT,CASLISRGGREAFF
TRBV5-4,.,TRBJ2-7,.,TGTGCCAGCAGCTGGACGAGCGGGCACTCCTACGAGCAGTACTTC,CASSWTSGHSYEQYF
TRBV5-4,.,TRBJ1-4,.,TGTGCCAGCAGCTTACAGGGTGGGGATGAAAAACTGTTTTTT,CASSLQGGDEKLFF
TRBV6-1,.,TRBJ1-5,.,TGTGCCAGCAGGCGGGCGGAAGTCAATCAGCCCCAGCATTTT,CASRRAEVNQPQHF
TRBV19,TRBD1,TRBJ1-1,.,TGTGCCAGTAGGAGCAGGGGGTGGACTGAAGCTTTCTTT,CASRSRGWTEAFF
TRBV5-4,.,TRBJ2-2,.,TGTGCCAGCAGCTTGGGGGGCGGGCAGGCGAACACCGGGGAGCTGTTTTTT,CASSLGGGQANTGELFF
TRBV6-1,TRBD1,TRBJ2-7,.,TGTGCCAGCAGTCAAAGGACAGGGGTAAATTACGAGCAGTACTTC,CASSQRTGVNYEQYF
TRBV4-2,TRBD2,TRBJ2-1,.,TGTGCCAGCAGCCACTTAAGGGAGGGTGAGCAGTTCTTC,CASSHLREGEQFF
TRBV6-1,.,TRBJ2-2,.,TGTGCCAGCAGTCAACAGGGGGGGACCGGGGAGCTGTTTTTT,CASSQQGGTGELFF
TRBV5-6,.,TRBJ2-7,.,TGTGCCAGCACCCGTTGGTCTTCCGAGCAGTACTTC,CASTRWSSEQYF
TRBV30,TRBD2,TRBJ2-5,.,TGTGCCTGGAGTCCCGGACTAGCGGTAGAAGAGACCCAGTACTTC,CAWSPGLAVEETQYF
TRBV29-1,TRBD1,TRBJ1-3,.,TGCAGCGCCACACAGGGGACTGGAAACACCATATATTTT,CSATQGTGNTIYF
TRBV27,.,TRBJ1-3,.,TGTGCCAGCAGTTTATTAACGCCACGGGTATCTGGAAACACCATATATTTT,CASSLLTPRVSGNTIYF
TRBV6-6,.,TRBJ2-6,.,TGTGCCAGCAGTTTCCAGGGTACTGGGGCCAACGTCCTGACTTTC,CASSFQGTGANVLTF
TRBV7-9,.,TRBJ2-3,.,TGTGCCAGCAGCTTGGACGTGACAGATACGCAGTATTTT,CASSLDVTDTQYF
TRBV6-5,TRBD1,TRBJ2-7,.,TGTGCCAGCATCGGACAGGGGGCGGCCTCCTACGAGCAGTACTTC,CASIGQGAASYEQYF
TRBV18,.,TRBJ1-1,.,TGTGCCAGCTCACCACCGGGGTTCACTGAAGCTTTCTTT,CASSPPGFTEAFF
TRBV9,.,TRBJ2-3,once,TGTGCCAGCAGCCGGACGGGCTCCGGGACCACAGATACGCAGTATTTT,CASSRTGSGTTDTQYF
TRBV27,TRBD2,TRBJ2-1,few,TGTGCCAGCAGCCTGACCGGGACTAGCGTATACAATGAGCAGTTCTTC,CASSLTGTSVYNEQFF
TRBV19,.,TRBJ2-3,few,TGTGCCAGTAGGGTTAGCGGTTCCACAGATACGCAGTATTTT,CASRVSGSTDTQYF
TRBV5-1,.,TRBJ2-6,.,TGCGCCAGCAGCTTGGAAAGCGGCTCTGGGGCCAACGTCCTGACTTTC,CASSLESGSGANVLTF
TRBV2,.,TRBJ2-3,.,TGTGCCAGCAGTGATCTGAGCGTTACGGATACGCAGTATTTT,CASSDLSVTDTQYF
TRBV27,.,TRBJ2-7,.,TGTGCCAGCAGTAGGACCCCCCTAGCGCTAGAAACCTACGAGCAGTACTTC,CASSRTPLALETYEQYF
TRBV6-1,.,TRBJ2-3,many,TGTGCCAGCAGTGGGAAAAAGACTAGTAGCGATACGCAGTATTTT,CASSGKKTSSDTQYF
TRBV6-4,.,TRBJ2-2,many,TGTGCCAGCAGTGCACTCCCGAACACCGGGGAGCTGTTTTTT,CASSALPNTGELFF
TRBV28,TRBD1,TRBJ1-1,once,TGTGCCAGCAGGGGGACAGGGGGGGCTCACACTGAAGCTTTCTTT,CASRGTGGAHTEAFF
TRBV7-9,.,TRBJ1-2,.,TGTGCCAGCAGCTTTCTCGTGGGAGCTAACTATGGCTACACCTTC,CASSFLVGANYGYTF
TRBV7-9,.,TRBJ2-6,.,TGTGCCAGCAGCTCGGAGACAGCTTCCGGCTCTGGGGCCAACGTCCTGACTTTC,CASSSETASGSGANVLTF
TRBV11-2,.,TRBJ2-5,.,TGTGCCAGCAGCTTAGGCGTCAGTCCACCCGAAGAGACCCAGTACTTC,CASSLGVSPPEETQYF
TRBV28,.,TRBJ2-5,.,TGTGCCAGCAGTTTATCTGCGTCACAAGAGACCCAGTACTTC,CASSLSASQETQYF
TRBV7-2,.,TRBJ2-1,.,TGTGCCAGCAGCATAACGTATTCCAATGAGCAGTTCTTC,CASSITYSNEQFF
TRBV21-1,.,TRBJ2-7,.,TGTGCCAGCAGCAAGGTAAGCGGAAGGGACCCCTACGAGCAGTACTTC,CASSKVSGRDPYEQYF
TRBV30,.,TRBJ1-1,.,TGTGCCTGGAATTCGGGACGGCGCCCCGTTATGAACACTGAAGCTTTCTTT,CAWNSGRRPVMNTEAFF
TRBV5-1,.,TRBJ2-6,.,TGCGCCAGCAGCGTACAGGGAACTGGGGCCAACGTCCTGACTTTC,CASSVQGTGANVLTF